The 15 T cell receptor beta chains below all came from one sample that was sequenced in a study of control samples from healthy donors and cancer patients. Clones were sequenced by immunoSEQ multiplex PCR, and TCRdb holds only the in-frame ones, with some missing. In the table there are roughly 14,000 clones, 77% of which are singletons. The sample taken for sequencing was formalin-fixed, paraffin-embedded tissue. These receptor sequences come from a female donor with lung cancer.

This chain links TRBV9 with TRBJ2-2; D gene ambiguous. Germline CDR1 and CDR2: SGDLS and YYNGEE. The V gene lost 1 base and the J gene lost 5 bases, with 15 bases spanning the gap. The CDR3 totals 16 residues. CDR3 coding DNA: TGTGCCAGCAGCGTATCGGCCGGAGATGTTACCGGGGAGCTGTTTTTT. It encodes CASSVSAGDVTGELFF.

This rearrangement joins TRBV6-2 or TRBV6-3 to TRBJ2-5, with D tentatively TRBD1 (7 bases). Germline V gene lookup returns CDR1 MNHEY and CDR2 SVGEGT. Trimming removed 1 base at V and 9 bases at J, with 18 bases between. This CDR3 region has 15 residues. The CDR3 DNA follows: TGTGCCAGCAGTTACTTGGACAGGCCTCCGGGGGCCCAGTACTTC. The encoded protein is CASSYLDRPPGAQYF.

In regard to this clone: The sample carries other DNA sequences with the same CDR3. The V and J genes are TRBV5-6 and TRBJ1-2, with 7 bases matching TRBD1. The germline gives CDR1 SGHDT, CDR2 YYEEEE. The CDR3 runs to 15 residues. J lost 5 bases, V lost 4 bases, and 11 bases had no gene match. The CDR3 DNA reads as TGTGCCAGCAGCCGGGAAATGACAGGGTTTTATGGCTACACCTTC. Its protein is CASSREMTGFYGYTF.

The chain links TRBV27 to TRBJ1-1; D may be TRBD1 (5 bases). Trimming cost V 2 bases and J 4 bases, with 14 bases left between them. The CDR3 loop spans 15 amino acids. The germline CDR1 and CDR2 sequences are MNHEY and SMNVEV (reference sequence). This CDR3 reads CASSLQGGLSTEAFF. Written as DNA, the CDR3 is TGTGCCAGCAGTTTACAGGGTGGGCTGAGCACTGAAGCTTTCTTT.

The V and J genes are TRBV30 and TRBJ2-3; the D gene is possibly TRBD2 (5 bases). Germline CDR1 reads GTSNPN; CDR2 reads SVGIG (reference sequence). Trimming pared 3 bases from V and 0 bases from J, leaving 10 bases between. This CDR3 is 14 amino acids long. CDR3 residues: CAWRTRTSTDTQYF. DNA of the CDR3: TGTGCCTGGAGGACGAGGACTAGCACAGATACGCAGTATTTT.

Here the CDR3 reads CASSMTSGEYEQYF. The CDR3 nucleotides are TGTGCCAGCAGCATGACTAGCGGGGAGTACGAGCAGTACTTC. This sequence joins TRBV11-2 and TRBJ2-7; TRBD2 matches at 11 bases. With V trimmed by 5 bases and J by 4 bases, 4 bases remained unmatched. The CDR3 extends over 14 amino acids. The V gene's germline CDR1 is SGHAT and CDR2 FQNNGV.

The chain has TRBV19 and TRBJ2-2; D may be TRBD1 (7 bases). The CDR3 length is 15 residues. Trimming took off 6 bases at V and 5 bases at J, with 16 bases between the two ends. Germline V gene data show CDR1 as LNHDA and CDR2 as SQIVND (reference sequence). The CDR3 DNA is TGTGCCAGTAGCGAATCAGGGGGGAGGACCGGGGAGCTGTTTTTT. Translation: CASSESGGRTGELFF.

This chain connects TRBV27 to TRBJ1-1, with D possibly TRBD1 on 5 matching bases. The CDR3 sequence is 16 residues long. Germline CDR1 MNHEY, CDR2 SMNVEV (reference sequence). V was shortened by 2 bases and J by 6 bases, with 19 bases between the two germline ends. CDR3 nucleotide sequence: TGTGCCAGCAGTTTACGGGGCGGGCTCCACGGGGCTGAAGCTTTCTTT. This codes for CASSLRGGLHGAEAFF.

The V and J genes are TRBV5-4 and TRBJ2-2, with 8 bases that match TRBD1. This CDR3 has 16 amino acids. The germline V gene encodes CDR1 SGHNT and CDR2 YYREEE (reference sequence). J gave up 1 base and V 0 bases, and 2 bases lay outside the gene matches. The DNA for the CDR3 is TGTGCCAGCAGCTTGGGGGGGACAGGGAACACCGGGGAGCTGTTTTTT. It yields the protein CASSLGGTGNTGELFF.

The chain carries TRBV5-4 and TRBJ2-6; possibly TRBD1 for D (6 bases). Germline CDR1 SGHNT, CDR2 YYREEE (reference sequence). The CDR3 length is 14 residues. V shed 7 bases and J shed 4 bases, with 12 bases lying between them. The CDR3 loop reads CASGGPVGANVLTF. The CDR3 DNA reads as TGTGCCAGCGGGGGCCCTGTGGGGGCCAACGTCCTGACTTTC.

The chain joins TRBV2 to TRBJ1-4; D uncertain. CDR3 length: 10 amino acids. Trimming stripped 1 base from V and 9 bases from J, with 0 bases between. Looked up from germline, CDR1 is SNHLY and CDR2 is FYNNEI. The CDR3 DNA sequence: TGTGCCAGCAGTGAAGAAAAACTGTTTTTT. Protein: CASSEEKLFF.

The genes are TRBV10-3 and TRBJ1-2; D gene ambiguous. V lost 0 bases and J lost 3, with 11 bases in between. This CDR3 comprises 15 residues. Germline V gene data show CDR1 as ENHRY and CDR2 as SYGVKD. CDR3 in amino acids: CAISESGSGYYGYTF. DNA of the CDR3: TGTGCCATCAGTGAGTCCGGGTCGGGATACTATGGCTACACCTTC.

This rearrangement joins TRBV21-1 to TRBJ2-2; TRBD2 reflects the table's D call only, with no check against the DNA. TRBV21-1 is designated a pseudogene. The CDR3 is 18 amino acids. CDR3 region: CASNLAGGPGNGTGELFF. The CDR3 bases are TGTGCCAGCAACCTAGCGGGAGGGCCCGGTAACGGCACCGGGGAGCTGTTTTTT.

This clone was recorded only once. The chain has TRBV3-1 (or the pseudogene TRBV3-2) and TRBJ1-5; no clear D gene. Trimming pared 0 bases from V and 7 bases from J, leaving 7 bases between. CDR1 is LGHDT and CDR2 is YNNKEL in the germline V gene (reference sequence). This CDR3 comprises 13 residues. CDR3 DNA sequence: TGTGCCAGCAGCCAAGATCGTCTGCAGCCCCAGCATTTT. Protein product: CASSQDRLQPQHF.

The chain carries TRBV6-5 and TRBJ2-2; D is ambiguous. The CDR3 is made up of 14 amino acids. The V end was cut by 5 bases, the J end by 2 bases, with 9 bases between. CDR1 MNHEY and CDR2 SVGAGI come from the germline V gene. CDR3 in DNA: TGTGCCAGCAGTCGCTTCGGAAACACCGGGGAGCTGTTTTTT. This gives the protein CASSRFGNTGELFF.